This T cell receptor beta chain was found in a study of T cell changes during pregnancy in multiple sclerosis. TCRdb's table, derived via immunoSEQ multiplex PCR, lists solely in-frame clones and lacks some. Of 60,000 to 90,000 clones in the sample, approximately 90% are singletons; the top ten hold approximately 1.6%. The germline gives CDR1 SQVTM, CDR2 ANQGSEA. V shed 5 bases and J 4 bases; nucleotides not matched to a gene: 11. This CDR3 region has 16 residues. This clonotype originated in a female donor in good health, enrolled as a control in a pregnancy study. This sample comprised peripheral blood, obtained in the first trimester of pregnancy. V and J are TRBV29-1 and TRBJ2-3; TRBD1 matches 11 bases. CDR3 loop: CSVKGFGTGGSDTQYF. The CDR3 DNA follows: TGCAGCGTTAAGGGGTTCGGGACAGGGGGTTCAGATACGCAGTATTTT.